These T cell receptor beta chains were read from a single sample in a study of blood T cell repertoires in COVID-19. Assay: immunoSEQ multiplex PCR; the TCRdb copy retains only in-frame clones and omits some. The sample contains 200,000 to 300,000 clones, more than 75% of which appear only once. The sequenced sample was peripheral blood. These receptors were obtained from a woman aged 45-60 years with acute or convalescent COVID-19. The CDR3 runs from the conserved cysteine through the conserved F or W. Fields, in order: CDR3 length, clone size, J gene, V gene, D gene, CDR3 protein, CDR3 DNA. A D gene is named only where the DNA matches it firmly. The size entry is marked missing in some rows and otherwise reads once, few, many or a size class.

len: 14; abundance: .; j_gene: TRBJ2-7; v_gene: TRBV7-2; d_gene: .; CDR3aa: CASSSTSGTGEQYF; CDR3nt: TGTGCCAGCAGCTCGACCAGCGGGACAGGCGAGCAGTACTTC
len: 15; abundance: .; j_gene: TRBJ2-1; v_gene: TRBV5-4; d_gene: .; CDR3aa: CASEGSASPPLEQFF; CDR3nt: TGTGCCAGCGAGGGTTCCGCTAGCCCACCCCTAGAGCAGTTCTTC
len: 12; abundance: .; j_gene: TRBJ1-2; v_gene: TRBV29-1; d_gene: TRBD1; CDR3aa: CSVLDRNYGYTF; CDR3nt: TGCAGCGTTTTGGACAGGAACTATGGCTACACCTTC
len: 12; abundance: .; j_gene: TRBJ2-7; v_gene: TRBV7-3; d_gene: .; CDR3aa: CASSPSGREQYF; CDR3nt: TGTGCCAGCAGCCCCAGCGGTAGAGAGCAGTACTTC
len: 15; abundance: .; j_gene: TRBJ1-5; v_gene: TRBV27; d_gene: TRBD1; CDR3aa: CASSLQGGMVWPQHF; CDR3nt: TGTGCCAGCAGTTTGCAGGGGGGCATGGTATGGCCCCAGCATTTT
len: 12; abundance: .; j_gene: TRBJ2-1; v_gene: TRBV2; d_gene: .; CDR3aa: CASRGLSGKQFF; CDR3nt: TGTGCCAGCAGGGGACTCAGCGGTAAGCAGTTCTTC
len: 14; abundance: once; j_gene: TRBJ1-1; v_gene: TRBV7-8; d_gene: TRBD1; CDR3aa: CASSTGQGLTEAFF; CDR3nt: TGTGCCAGCAGCACCGGACAGGGGCTCACTGAAGCTTTCTTT
len: 14; abundance: .; j_gene: TRBJ1-6; v_gene: TRBV18; d_gene: .; CDR3aa: CASSPQGVNSPLHF; CDR3nt: TGTGCCAGCTCACCACAGGGGGTGAATTCACCCCTCCACTTT
len: 15; abundance: once; j_gene: TRBJ2-7; v_gene: TRBV7-7; d_gene: TRBD1; CDR3aa: CASSPQPGQGYEQYF; CDR3nt: TGTGCCAGCAGCCCGCAACCGGGACAGGGCTACGAGCAGTACTTC
len: 14; abundance: .; j_gene: TRBJ2-3; v_gene: TRBV14; d_gene: .; CDR3aa: CASSQDPATDTQYF; CDR3nt: TGTGCCAGCAGCCAAGATCCCGCCACTGATACGCAGTATTTT
len: 14; abundance: .; j_gene: TRBJ2-5; v_gene: TRBV29-1; d_gene: TRBD2; CDR3aa: CSVVLRGGQETQYF; CDR3nt: TGCAGCGTTGTACTCCGCGGGGGCCAAGAGACCCAGTACTTC
len: 16; abundance: .; j_gene: TRBJ2-5; v_gene: TRBV7-3; d_gene: .; CDR3aa: CASSPRLSGGRETQYF; CDR3nt: TGTGCCAGCAGCCCACGACTTAGCGGTGGGAGGGAGACCCAGTACTTC
len: 16; abundance: .; j_gene: TRBJ2-1; v_gene: TRBV24-1; d_gene: TRBD2; CDR3aa: CATSDSSGGPYNEQFF; CDR3nt: TGTGCCACCAGTGATTCAAGCGGGGGTCCTTACAATGAGCAGTTCTTC
len: 16; abundance: .; j_gene: TRBJ2-3; v_gene: TRBV5-4; d_gene: .; CDR3aa: CASTLTRDSSPDTQYF; CDR3nt: TGTGCCAGCACCTTGACCCGGGACTCGTCCCCGGATACGCAGTATTTT
len: 15; abundance: .; j_gene: TRBJ2-5; v_gene: TRBV18; d_gene: .; CDR3aa: CASSPPGRNQETQYF; CDR3nt: TGTGCCAGCTCACCACCTGGCAGGAACCAAGAGACCCAGTACTTC
len: 14; abundance: many; j_gene: TRBJ1-2; v_gene: TRBV2; d_gene: .; CDR3aa: CASTSQTANYGYTF; CDR3nt: TGTGCCAGCACTTCACAGACAGCTAACTATGGCTACACCTTC
len: 16; abundance: .; j_gene: TRBJ2-7; v_gene: TRBV5-6; d_gene: TRBD1; CDR3aa: CASSLGSGQGAREQYF; CDR3nt: TGTGCCAGCAGCTTGGGGTCGGGACAGGGGGCGAGGGAGCAGTACTTC
len: 16; abundance: .; j_gene: TRBJ2-2; v_gene: TRBV30; d_gene: TRBD1; CDR3aa: CAHQSDRAKNTGELFF; CDR3nt: TGTGCCCATCAATCCGACAGGGCCAAGAACACCGGGGAGCTGTTTTTT
len: 17; abundance: .; j_gene: TRBJ2-3; v_gene: TRBV27; d_gene: TRBD2; CDR3aa: CASSLTAGGPGTDTQYF; CDR3nt: TGTGCCAGCAGTTTAACGGCGGGAGGGCCGGGGACAGATACGCAGTATTTT
len: 12; abundance: once; j_gene: TRBJ2-6; v_gene: TRBV5-8; d_gene: .; CDR3aa: CASSSGANVLTF; CDR3nt: TGTGCCAGCAGCTCGGGGGCCAACGTCCTGACTTTC
len: 16; abundance: .; j_gene: TRBJ1-5; v_gene: TRBV6-1; d_gene: TRBD1; CDR3aa: CASSDRTGMSNQPQHF; CDR3nt: TGTGCCAGCAGTGACAGGACAGGGATGAGCAATCAGCCCCAGCATTTT
len: 13; abundance: .; j_gene: TRBJ2-7; v_gene: TRBV7-2; d_gene: .; CDR3aa: CASSGVAHYEQYF; CDR3nt: TGTGCCAGCAGCGGAGTGGCGCATTACGAGCAGTACTTC
len: 14; abundance: .; j_gene: TRBJ1-2; v_gene: TRBV18; d_gene: TRBD1; CDR3aa: CASSPEGQGSGYTF; CDR3nt: TGTGCCAGCTCACCCGAGGGACAGGGTAGTGGCTACACCTTC
len: 16; abundance: .; j_gene: TRBJ1-1; v_gene: TRBV7-2; d_gene: TRBD1; CDR3aa: CASSLVLGQGNTEAFF; CDR3nt: TGTGCCAGCAGCTTAGTATTAGGACAGGGAAACACTGAAGCTTTCTTT
len: 15; abundance: .; j_gene: TRBJ1-3; v_gene: TRBV7-6; d_gene: TRBD1; CDR3aa: CASSLDRGSGNTIYF; CDR3nt: TGTGCCAGCAGCTTAGACAGGGGATCTGGAAACACCATATATTTT
len: 15; abundance: .; j_gene: TRBJ2-2; v_gene: TRBV7-2; d_gene: TRBD1; CDR3aa: CAGEQDRGLVGELFF; CDR3nt: TGTGCCGGGGAACAGGACAGGGGGCTTGTCGGGGAGCTGTTTTTT
len: 14; abundance: once; j_gene: TRBJ1-2; v_gene: TRBV15; d_gene: .; CDR3aa: CATSRVGGGGGYTF; CDR3nt: TGTGCCACCAGCAGAGTGGGGGGTGGAGGTGGCTACACCTTC
len: 16; abundance: .; j_gene: TRBJ2-3; v_gene: TRBV5-4; d_gene: TRBD2; CDR3aa: CASSLESGRVTDTQYF; CDR3nt: TGTGCCAGCAGCTTGGAGAGCGGGAGGGTCACAGATACGCAGTATTTT
len: 14; abundance: few; j_gene: TRBJ2-1; v_gene: TRBV20-1; d_gene: TRBD1; CDR3aa: CSASRTGTLNEQFF; CDR3nt: TGCAGTGCTAGTCGGACAGGGACGCTCAATGAGCAGTTCTTC
len: 14; abundance: .; j_gene: TRBJ1-1; v_gene: TRBV6-5; d_gene: .; CDR3aa: CASGAPDGNTEAFF; CDR3nt: TGTGCCAGCGGGGCCCCAGATGGGAACACTGAAGCTTTCTTT
len: 15; abundance: .; j_gene: TRBJ2-1; v_gene: TRBV6-5; d_gene: TRBD2; CDR3aa: CASRGGTWLVNEQFF; CDR3nt: TGTGCCAGCAGGGGGGGGACTTGGCTTGTTAATGAGCAGTTCTTC
len: 18; abundance: .; j_gene: TRBJ2-4; v_gene: TRBV4-3; d_gene: TRBD1; CDR3aa: CASSQELVHGTGINIQYF; CDR3nt: TGCGCCAGCAGCCAAGAACTGGTGCATGGGACAGGGATTAACATTCAGTACTTC
len: 18; abundance: .; j_gene: TRBJ1-3; v_gene: TRBV28; d_gene: TRBD1; CDR3aa: CASSTAGTGDVSGNTIYF; CDR3nt: TGTGCCAGCAGTACCGCGGGGACAGGAGACGTCTCTGGAAACACCATATATTTT
len: 14; abundance: .; j_gene: TRBJ1-1; v_gene: TRBV24-1; d_gene: .; CDR3aa: CATSDHAENTEAFF; CDR3nt: TGTGCCACCAGTGATCATGCAGAGAACACTGAAGCTTTCTTT
len: 14; abundance: .; j_gene: TRBJ1-2; v_gene: TRBV5-5; d_gene: TRBD1; CDR3aa: CASSPPGQGKGYTF; CDR3nt: TGTGCCAGCAGCCCACCGGGACAGGGGAAAGGCTACACCTTC
len: 15; abundance: .; j_gene: TRBJ1-1; v_gene: TRBV11-1; d_gene: .; CDR3aa: CASSLAFQGRTEAFF; CDR3nt: TGTGCCAGCAGCTTAGCGTTTCAGGGGCGGACTGAAGCTTTCTTT
len: 15; abundance: .; j_gene: TRBJ2-1; v_gene: TRBV7-3; d_gene: .; CDR3aa: CASSLAGIGNNEQFF; CDR3nt: TGTGCCAGCAGCTTAGCCGGGATTGGGAACAATGAGCAGTTCTTC
len: 16; abundance: .; j_gene: TRBJ1-4; v_gene: TRBV15; d_gene: .; CDR3aa: CATSRDRGTTNEKLFF; CDR3nt: TGTGCCACCAGCAGAGATCGCGGAACAACTAATGAAAAACTGTTTTTT
len: 16; abundance: once; j_gene: TRBJ2-7; v_gene: TRBV29-1; d_gene: .; CDR3aa: CSVALIGSLTPYEQYF; CDR3nt: TGCAGCGTTGCCCTAATCGGGTCTCTAACCCCCTACGAGCAGTACTTC
len: 14; abundance: .; j_gene: TRBJ1-3; v_gene: TRBV18; d_gene: .; CDR3aa: CASSPPGQRNTIYF; CDR3nt: TGTGCCAGCTCACCACCGGGACAAAGAAACACCATATATTTT
len: 18; abundance: .; j_gene: TRBJ1-5; v_gene: TRBV13; d_gene: .; CDR3aa: CASSLGAQRGYSNQPQHF; CDR3nt: TGTGCCAGCAGCTTAGGGGCCCAAAGGGGCTATAGCAATCAGCCCCAGCATTTT
len: 12; abundance: .; j_gene: TRBJ2-7; v_gene: TRBV7-9; d_gene: .; CDR3aa: CASSQFSYEQYF; CDR3nt: TGTGCCAGCAGCCAATTCAGTTACGAGCAGTACTTC
len: 15; abundance: .; j_gene: TRBJ2-1; v_gene: TRBV27; d_gene: TRBD2; CDR3aa: CASSFAGGPLNEQFF; CDR3nt: TGTGCCAGCAGTTTCGCGGGAGGGCCCCTCAATGAGCAGTTCTTC
len: 14; abundance: .; j_gene: TRBJ2-7; v_gene: TRBV5-1; d_gene: .; CDR3aa: CASSLGGQTYEQYF; CDR3nt: TGCGCCAGCAGCTTGGGAGGACAGACCTACGAGCAGTACTTC
len: 14; abundance: .; j_gene: TRBJ1-1; v_gene: TRBV27; d_gene: .; CDR3aa: CASSLGQQNTEAFF; CDR3nt: TGTGCCAGCAGTTTGGGACAACAGAACACTGAAGCTTTCTTT
len: 15; abundance: .; j_gene: TRBJ2-3; v_gene: TRBV5-4; d_gene: .; CDR3aa: CASSLVSTRTDTQYF; CDR3nt: TGTGCCAGCAGCTTGGTGTCCACACGCACAGATACGCAGTATTTT
len: 14; abundance: .; j_gene: TRBJ1-4; v_gene: TRBV28; d_gene: .; CDR3aa: CATGGGATNEKLFF; CDR3nt: TGTGCCACCGGAGGTGGGGCAACTAATGAAAAACTGTTTTTT
len: 16; abundance: .; j_gene: TRBJ1-2; v_gene: TRBV5-8; d_gene: TRBD1; CDR3aa: CASSLLRQGLNYGYTF; CDR3nt: TGTGCCAGCAGCTTGCTAAGACAGGGACTTAACTATGGCTACACCTTC
len: 15; abundance: .; j_gene: TRBJ2-4; v_gene: TRBV28; d_gene: TRBD1; CDR3aa: CASTSTGVAKNIQYF; CDR3nt: TGTGCCAGTACCTCTACAGGGGTGGCCAAAAACATTCAGTACTTC
len: 13; abundance: .; j_gene: TRBJ2-7; v_gene: TRBV28; d_gene: TRBD2; CDR3aa: CATTSGTAYEQYF; CDR3nt: TGTGCCACCACTAGCGGGACAGCCTACGAGCAGTACTTC
len: 15; abundance: once; j_gene: TRBJ2-7; v_gene: TRBV18; d_gene: TRBD1; CDR3aa: CASSPPQGSSYEQYF; CDR3nt: TGTGCCAGCTCACCACCACAGGGGAGCTCCTACGAGCAGTACTTC
len: 15; abundance: .; j_gene: TRBJ1-6; v_gene: TRBV6-4; d_gene: TRBD1; CDR3aa: CASSDTGTGGSPLHF; CDR3nt: TGTGCCAGCAGTGACACCGGGACAGGAGGTTCACCCCTCCACTTT
len: 14; abundance: .; j_gene: TRBJ2-1; v_gene: TRBV7-9; d_gene: .; CDR3aa: CASSHEKPVIEQFF; CDR3nt: TGTGCCAGCAGCCACGAGAAACCCGTAATTGAGCAGTTCTTC
len: 16; abundance: few; j_gene: TRBJ1-3; v_gene: TRBV5-1; d_gene: TRBD1; CDR3aa: CASSLNLQGSLNTIYF; CDR3nt: TGCGCCAGCAGCTTAAACCTACAGGGGAGTTTGAACACCATATATTTT
len: 16; abundance: once; j_gene: TRBJ2-2; v_gene: TRBV7-2; d_gene: TRBD1; CDR3aa: CASSNGQGAVTGELFF; CDR3nt: TGTGCCAGCAGCAATGGACAGGGAGCCGTCACCGGGGAGCTGTTTTTT